Each of the 31 T cell receptor beta chains below was sequenced from the same sample in a study of cytomegalovirus exposure and HLA in healthy donors. It was with 60 Vbeta and 13 Jbeta primers that the PCR ran. The repertoire was sequenced with immunoSEQ multiplex PCR; TCRdb's copy has only in-frame clones and lacks some. The sample records 150,000 or so clones, 80% to 90% being singletons. The sequencing sample was made of PBMCs. These receptors came from a woman under 30 in good health and CMV-seropositive.

The genes are TRBV4-2 and TRBJ2-3; possibly TRBD2 for D (5 bases). The CDR3 consists of 14 residues. CDR1 LGHNA and CDR2 YNFKEQ come from the germline V gene. With 1 base removed from V and 4 bases from J, the gap between germline ends came to 9 bases. CDR3 bases: TGTGCCAGCAGCCAAGCTGAGGGAGCAGATACGCAGTATTTT. Protein: CASSQAEGADTQYF.

This chain joins TRBV30 and TRBJ2-7, with TRBD2 as a possible D gene (6 bases). Trimming took off 2 bases at V and 5 bases at J, with 13 bases between the two ends. The length of the CDR3 is 13 residues. CDR1 and CDR2 from the germline V gene are GTSNPN and SVGIG (reference sequence). CDR3 bases: TGTGCCTGGAGTACCGGGACTCCCAACGAGCAGTACTTC. It translates to CAWSTGTPNEQYF. The full variable domain, completed using reference TRBV30 and TRBJ2-7, is SQTIHQWPATLVQPVGSPLSLECTVEGTSNPNLYWYRQAAGRGLQLLFYSVGIGQISSEVPQNLSASRPQDRQFILSSKKLLLSDSGFYLCAWSTGTPNEQYFGPGTRLTVT.

This rearrangement joins TRBV7-9 to TRBJ2-5; the match to TRBD1 covers 10 bases. With 5 bases clipped from V and 1 base from J, the junction kept 16 bases outside the gene matches. Germline values: CDR1 SEHNR, CDR2 FQNEAQ (reference sequence). This CDR3 is built from 19 residues. CDR3 loop: CASSQINPSGTGVQETQYF. The CDR3 bases are TGTGCCAGCAGCCAAATTAACCCGTCCGGGACAGGGGTCCAAGAGACCCAGTACTTC. Using reference TRBV7-9 and TRBJ2-5 for the parts outside the CDR3, the full variable domain is DTGVSQNPRHKITKRGQNVTFRCDPISEHNRLYWYRQTLGQGPEFLTYFQNEAQLEKSRLLSDRFSAERPKGSFSTLEIQRTEQGDSAMYLCASSQINPSGTGVQETQYFGPGTRLLVL.

This clone was observed a handful of times. V is TRBV5-1 and J is TRBJ1-6; D may be TRBD1 (5 bases). Trimming took off 1 base at V and 5 bases at J, with 13 bases between the two ends. Germline loops: CDR1 SGHRS, CDR2 YFSETQ. The CDR3 sequence is 16 residues long. The chain's CDR3 is CASSLTGRVDNSPLHF. CDR3 sequence (DNA): TGCGCCAGCAGCTTGACGGGCAGGGTAGATAATTCACCCCTCCACTTT.

Points on this clone: At one end, the junction sequence differs from germline, possibly due to a read error. The chain carries TRBV5-6 and TRBJ2-6; 9 bases line up with TRBD1. Germline V gene data show CDR1 as SGHDT and CDR2 as YYEEEE. This CDR3 is built from 18 residues. CDR3 loop: CASTRRDRDFSGANGLTF. The CDR3 DNA follows: TGTGCCAGCACCCGCCGGGACAGGGACTTTTCTGGGGCCAACGGCCTGACTTTC. The variable domain in full, with the rest retrieved from reference TRBV5-6 and TRBJ2-6, is DAGVTQSPTHLIKTRGQQVTLRCSPKSGHDTVSWYQQALGQGPQFIFQYYEEEERQRGNFPDRFSGHQFPNYSSELNVNALLLGDSALYLCASTRRDRDFSGANGLTFGAGSRLTVL.

The chain links TRBV25-1 to TRBJ2-1, with 7 nucleotides matching TRBD2. Germline lookup yields CDR1 MGHDK and CDR2 SYGVNS. The CDR3 contains 12 residues. DNA for the CDR3: TGTGCTGCCCGACTAGCCGGGGGTGAGCAGTTCTTC. It encodes CAARLAGGEQFF.

The chain has TRBV2 and TRBJ1-1; a weak D match, TRBD1 (5 bases). There are 13 residues in the CDR3. Germline V gene data show CDR1 as SNHLY and CDR2 as FYNNEI. Trimming removed 2 bases at V and 6 bases at J, with 10 bases between. The CDR3 loop is CASSEQGGAEAFF. CDR3 nucleotide sequence: TGTGCCAGCAGTGAACAGGGTGGAGCTGAAGCTTTCTTT.

The rearrangement links TRBV2 to TRBJ2-1; D might be TRBD2 (7 bases). The length of the CDR3 is 13 residues. Germline V gene lookup returns CDR1 SNHLY and CDR2 FYNNEI. V was shortened by 8 bases and J by 7 bases, with 15 bases between the two germline ends. The CDR3 sequence is CASSGGLGNEQFF. CDR3 in DNA: TGTGCCAGCTCGGGGGGCCTGGGGAATGAGCAGTTCTTC.

The V and J genes are TRBV5-6 and TRBJ1-3; possibly TRBD1 for D (6 bases). The CDR3 covers 16 residues. V lost 2 bases and J 0 bases, leaving 12 bases between the germline ends. Germline lookup yields CDR1 SGHDT and CDR2 YYEEEE. The CDR3 region has the DNA TGTGCCAGCAGCTTCACAGGGAGTAGCTCTGGAAACACCATATATTTT. Residues: CASSFTGSSSGNTIYF.

The chain links TRBV2 to TRBJ1-1, with 10 bases lining up with TRBD1. Germline CDR1 is SNHLY and CDR2 is FYNNEI. The CDR3 loop spans 13 amino acids. The V gene end was trimmed by 8 bases and the J gene end by 1 base; junction bases not matched to a gene: 1. Written as DNA, the CDR3 is TGTGCCAGCCGGGACAGGGGGAACACTGAAGCTTTCTTT. Translated, it gives CASRDRGNTEAFF.

V usage is TRBV11-2 and J usage is TRBJ2-7; tentative D call: TRBD1 (6 bases). Germline V CDR1 and CDR2: SGHAT, FQNNGV. V shed 5 bases and J shed 1 base, with 18 bases lying between them. This CDR3 is 16 amino acids long. In DNA form, the CDR3 reads TGTGCCAGCAGCCTAAGATTGAGACAGGAGTCCTACGAGCAGTACTTC. This encodes CASSLRLRQESYEQYF.

The chain carries TRBV6-4 and TRBJ1-1; tentatively, D is TRBD1 (6 bases). The germline V gene encodes CDR1 MRHNA and CDR2 SNTAGT. V was shortened by 3 bases and J by 9 bases, with 17 bases between the two germline ends. The length of the CDR3 is 14 residues. The CDR3 nucleotides are TGTGCCAGCAGTGAATGGGCAGGGGAGCGCCAAGCTTTCTTT. Protein sequence: CASSEWAGERQAFF.

The chain carries TRBV9 and TRBJ2-3, with a possible D match to TRBD1 (6 bases). The CDR3 length is 16 residues. The germline V gene encodes CDR1 SGDLS and CDR2 YYNGEE. V lost 1 base, J lost 2 bases, and 14 bases lay in between. Here the CDR3 reads CASSVRGGTSTDTQYF. Here the CDR3 DNA reads TGTGCCAGCAGCGTAAGAGGGGGAACCTCCACAGATACGCAGTATTTT.

The chain carries TRBV7-2 and TRBJ1-5, with D maybe TRBD1 (5 bases). The CDR3 consists of 15 residues. Trimming removed 1 base from V and 3 bases from J, with 10 bases in between. Germline loops: CDR1 SGHTA, CDR2 FQGNSA. The CDR3 region is CASSLVRGDNQPQHF. The CDR3 DNA follows: TGTGCCAGCAGCTTAGTCCGGGGGGACAATCAGCCCCAGCATTTT.

This clone was seen a handful of times. This chain links TRBV18 with TRBJ1-1, with no clear D. Germline V gene sequence: CDR1 KGHSH, CDR2 LQKENI. V lost 2 bases and J lost 0, with 7 bases in between. The CDR3 sequence is 14 residues long. The CDR3 loop reads CASSPVSLNTEAFF. CDR3 in DNA: TGTGCCAGCTCACCAGTCTCCCTGAACACTGAAGCTTTCTTT.

This clone appeared once. The chain recombines TRBV13 with TRBJ2-1, with 8 bases aligning to TRBD2. CDR1 and CDR2 from the germline V gene are PRHDT and FYEKMQ (reference sequence). V lost 4 bases to trimming and J lost 6 bases; unmatched junction nucleotides: 14. This CDR3 spans 17 amino acids. The CDR3 protein is CASSSPPRGGNFNEQFF. The CDR3, as DNA: TGTGCCAGCAGCTCCCCGCCCCGGGGGGGGAATTTCAATGAGCAGTTCTTC. The full variable domain, rest sourced from reference TRBV13 and TRBJ2-1, is AAGVIQSPRHLIKEKRETATLKCYPIPRHDTVYWYQQGPGQDPQFLISFYEKMQSDKGSIPDRFSAQQFSDYHSELNMSSLELGDSALYFCASSSPPRGGNFNEQFFGPGTRLTVL.

This sequence joins TRBV7-9 and TRBJ1-2, with TRBD1 matching over 7 bases. Germline trimming cut 1 base from V and 6 bases from J; bases unmatched to any gene: 5. CDR1 is SEHNR and CDR2 is FQNEAQ in the germline V gene (reference sequence). There are 14 residues in the CDR3. CDR3 coding DNA: TGTGCCAGCAGCTTAGACAGGGGCCCGGATGGCTACACCTTC. Translating gives CASSLDRGPDGYTF.

This chain links TRBV6-5 with TRBJ1-1; TRBD1 might be the D (6 bases). V lost 6 bases to trimming and J lost 1 base, with 9 bases between them. Germline assignment: CDR1 MNHEY and CDR2 SVGAGI. The CDR3 length is 13 residues. The DNA of the CDR3 is TGTGCCAGCAGCATGGACAGGAACACTGAAGCTTTCTTT. Protein: CASSMDRNTEAFF.

This clone appeared a few times. The CDR3 coding sequence is TGTGCCAGCTCGAGGGCAGACCGTGAAGCTTTCTTT. Its protein product is CASSRADREAFF. This rearrangement joins TRBV6-5 to TRBJ1-1; no definite D call. Trimming took 8 bases from V and 7 from J, leaving 14 bases between them. This CDR3 comprises 12 residues. CDR1 and CDR2 (germline): MNHEY, SVGAGI.

This chain joins TRBV19 and TRBJ2-1; TRBD1 matches 7 bases. The junction had 9 bases not matched to a gene; V was cut back by 11 bases and J by 8 bases. The CDR3 is 12 residues long. CDR1 is LNHDA, CDR2 SQIVND, per germline (reference sequence). DNA of the CDR3: TGTGCCGGAAACAGGGGATTCGATGAGCAGTTCTTC. It yields the protein CAGNRGFDEQFF.

In its sample, this clone was seen once. The gene calls are TRBV19 and TRBJ2-7; 11 bases map to TRBD1. The V and J ends lost 4 bases and 5 bases, in that order; junction bases with no gene match: 10. The CDR3 loop spans 16 amino acids. CDR1 and CDR2 from the germline V gene are LNHDA and SQIVND (reference sequence). This CDR3 is CASSTTGTGGLDEQYF. CDR3 DNA: TGTGCCAGTAGTACGACCGGGACAGGGGGTCTCGACGAGCAGTACTTC. The entire variable domain, with the rest obtained from reference TRBV19 and TRBJ2-7, is as follows: DGGITQSPKYLFRKEGQNVTLSCEQNLNHDAMYWYRQDPGQGLRLIYYSQIVNDFQKGDIAEGYSVSREKKESFPLTVTSAQKNPTAFYLCASSTTGTGGLDEQYFGPGTRLTVT.

The chain is built from TRBV9 and TRBJ1-4; D uncertain. V lost 0 bases to trimming and J lost 3 bases, with 6 bases between them. The CDR3 consists of 14 residues. The germline V gene encodes CDR1 SGDLS and CDR2 YYNGEE. CDR3 DNA sequence: TGTGCCAGCAGCGTAGACGGGTCTAATGAAAAACTGTTTTTT. This sequence encodes CASSVDGSNEKLFF.

The J gene is TRBJ2-3, the V gene TRBV9; D is unresolved. Germline V gene lookup returns CDR1 SGDLS and CDR2 YYNGEE. Trimming shortened V by 3 bases and J by 4 bases, and 9 bases separated the two germline ends. There are 13 residues in the CDR3. DNA for the CDR3: TGTGCCAGCAGCGCCACAGTGCCAGATACGCAGTATTTT. Amino acids: CASSATVPDTQYF.

This clone was counted a few times. V usage is TRBV7-6 and J usage is TRBJ2-3; perhaps TRBD2 as D (6 bases). Germline values: CDR1 SGHVS, CDR2 FNYEAQ. The CDR3 extends over 16 amino acids. Trimming removed 2 bases at V and 4 bases at J, with 16 bases between. The CDR3 bases are TGTGCCAGCAGCTTACTTGGCGCGGGGTTGGCAGATACGCAGTATTTT. Translating it yields CASSLLGAGLADTQYF.

The V and J genes are TRBV7-9 and TRBJ2-5; 8 bases agree with TRBD1. Trimming cost V 4 bases and J 7 bases; bases outside gene matches: 11. The CDR3 runs to 15 residues. The germline V gene has CDR1 SEHNR and CDR2 FQNEAQ (reference sequence). CDR3 sequence reads: CASSSPDRALGTQYF. In nucleotides, the CDR3 is TGTGCCAGCAGCTCACCGGACAGGGCCCTCGGGACCCAGTACTTC.

The genes are TRBV5-8 and TRBJ2-7, with a tentative D call TRBD1 (6 bases). CDR1 and CDR2 from the germline V gene are SGHTS and YDEGEE. V was pared by 2 bases and J by 4 bases, with 16 bases between. This CDR3 has 15 amino acids. The CDR3 nucleotides are TGTGCCAGCAGCTTCAGGGGTGCGGGCCAGTACGAGCAGTACTTC. It is translated as CASSFRGAGQYEQYF. The variable domain in full, with the rest retrieved from reference TRBV5-8 and TRBJ2-7, is EAGVTQSPTHLIKTRGQQATLRCSPISGHTSVYWYQQALGLGLQFLLWYDEGEERNRGNFPPRFSGRQFPNYSSELNVNALELEDSALYLCASSFRGAGQYEQYFGPGTRLTVT.

J is TRBJ2-2 and V is TRBV5-6; 11 bases align to TRBD2. The germline V gene has CDR1 SGHDT and CDR2 YYEEEE. J lost 8 bases, V lost 4 bases, and 10 bases had no gene match. CDR3 length: 16 amino acids. CDR3 amino acids: CASSPSGGHRLGELFF. In DNA, the CDR3 is TGTGCCAGCAGCCCTAGCGGGGGGCATCGGCTGGGGGAGCTGTTTTTT.

The chain uses TRBV6-5 and TRBJ2-5; TRBD1 agrees at 7 bases. The CDR3 covers 13 residues. CDR1 and CDR2 (germline): MNHEY, SVGAGI. Unmatched junction bases numbered 5, after V lost 0 bases and J lost 10 bases. In nucleotides, the CDR3 is TGTGCCAGCAGTTACTCGTACACAGGGGACCAGTACTTC. Translation gives CASSYSYTGDQYF.

The chain uses TRBV11-3 and TRBJ1-1, with D hard to call. CDR1 SGHNT and CDR2 YENEEA come from the germline V gene. The length of the CDR3 is 17 residues. Deletions cut 5 bases from V and 1 base from J, with 20 bases between. CDR3 sequence (DNA): TGTGCCAGCAGCGCGGATGGACGGGGTACTGGGAACACTGAAGCTTTCTTT. It encodes CASSADGRGTGNTEAFF.

This clone was found once. The chain has TRBV28 and TRBJ1-5, with a weak D call TRBD1 (6 bases). This CDR3 spans 14 amino acids. The germline V gene has CDR1 MDHEN and CDR2 SYDVKM. V shed 7 bases and J shed 0 bases, with 10 bases lying between them. This CDR3 is CASKRGYSNQPQHF. As DNA, the CDR3 is TGTGCCAGCAAAAGGGGGTATAGCAATCAGCCCCAGCATTTT.

The V and J genes are TRBV7-3 and TRBJ2-1; 14 nucleotides align to TRBD2. The J segment lost 1 base and the V segment lost 5 bases, leaving 10 bases of the junction unmatched. CDR3 length equals 19 residues. The V gene's germline CDR1 is SGHTA and CDR2 FQGTGA. CDR3 bases: TGTGCCAGCAGCCTGGCTTCGACTAGCGGGGGGGCGTCCTACAATGAGCAGTTCTTC. Its protein product is CASSLASTSGGASYNEQFF.